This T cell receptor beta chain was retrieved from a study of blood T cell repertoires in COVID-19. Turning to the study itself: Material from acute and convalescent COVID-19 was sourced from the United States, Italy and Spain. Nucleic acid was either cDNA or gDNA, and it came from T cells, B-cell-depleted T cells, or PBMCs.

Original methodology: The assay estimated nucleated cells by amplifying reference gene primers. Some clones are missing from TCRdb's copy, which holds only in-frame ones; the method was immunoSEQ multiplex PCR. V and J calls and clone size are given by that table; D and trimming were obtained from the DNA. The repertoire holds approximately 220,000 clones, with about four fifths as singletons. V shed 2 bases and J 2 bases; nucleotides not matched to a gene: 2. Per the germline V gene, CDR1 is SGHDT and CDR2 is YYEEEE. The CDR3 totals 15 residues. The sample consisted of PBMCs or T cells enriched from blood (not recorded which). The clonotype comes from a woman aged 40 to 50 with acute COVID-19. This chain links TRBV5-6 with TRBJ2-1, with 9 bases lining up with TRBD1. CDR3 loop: CASSLGTGTYNEQFF. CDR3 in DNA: TGTGCCAGCAGCTTAGGGACAGGGACCTACAATGAGCAGTTCTTC.